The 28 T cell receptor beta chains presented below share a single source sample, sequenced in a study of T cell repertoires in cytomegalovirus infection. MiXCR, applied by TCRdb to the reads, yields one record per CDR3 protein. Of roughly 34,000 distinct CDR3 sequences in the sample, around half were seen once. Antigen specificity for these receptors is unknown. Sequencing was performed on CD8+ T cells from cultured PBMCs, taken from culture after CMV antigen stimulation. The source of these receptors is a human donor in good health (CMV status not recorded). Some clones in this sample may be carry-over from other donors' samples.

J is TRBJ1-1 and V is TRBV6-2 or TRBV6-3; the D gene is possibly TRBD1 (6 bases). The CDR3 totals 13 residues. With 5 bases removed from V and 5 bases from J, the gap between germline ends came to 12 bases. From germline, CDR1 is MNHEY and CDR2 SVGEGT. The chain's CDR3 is CASSKGGLTEAFF. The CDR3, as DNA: TGTGCCAGCAGTAAGGGGGGGCTGACTGAAGCTTTCTTT.

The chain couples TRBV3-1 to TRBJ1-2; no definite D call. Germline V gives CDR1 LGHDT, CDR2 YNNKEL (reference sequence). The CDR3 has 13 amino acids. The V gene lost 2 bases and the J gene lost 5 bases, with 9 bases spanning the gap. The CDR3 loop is CASSQPGPYGYTF. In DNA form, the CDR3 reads TGTGCCAGCAGCCAACCTGGACCATATGGCTACACCTTC.

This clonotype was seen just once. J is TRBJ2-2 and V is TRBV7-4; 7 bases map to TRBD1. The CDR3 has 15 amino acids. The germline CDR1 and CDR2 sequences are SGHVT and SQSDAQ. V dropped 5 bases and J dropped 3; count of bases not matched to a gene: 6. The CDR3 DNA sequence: TGTGCCAGCAGCGCCCGGGACAGCGACACCGGGGAGCTGTTTTTT. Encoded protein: CASSARDSDTGELFF.

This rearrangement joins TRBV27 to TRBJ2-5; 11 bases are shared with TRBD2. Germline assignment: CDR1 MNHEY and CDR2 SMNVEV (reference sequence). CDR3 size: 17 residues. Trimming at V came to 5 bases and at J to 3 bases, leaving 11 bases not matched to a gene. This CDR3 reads CASSPALRLAGKETQYF. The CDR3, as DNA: TGTGCCAGCAGTCCAGCCCTCAGACTAGCGGGAAAAGAGACCCAGTACTTC.

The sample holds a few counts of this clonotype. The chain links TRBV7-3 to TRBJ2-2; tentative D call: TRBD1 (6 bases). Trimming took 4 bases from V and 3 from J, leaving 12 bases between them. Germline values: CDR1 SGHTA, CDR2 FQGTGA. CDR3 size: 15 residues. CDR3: CASSSRTDYTGELFF. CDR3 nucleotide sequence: TGTGCCAGCAGCTCCCGGACAGATTACACCGGGGAGCTGTTTTTT.

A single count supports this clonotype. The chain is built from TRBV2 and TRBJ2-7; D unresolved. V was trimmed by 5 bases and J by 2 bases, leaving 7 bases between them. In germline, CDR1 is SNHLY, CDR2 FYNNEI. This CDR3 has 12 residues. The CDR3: CASSQVPYEQYF. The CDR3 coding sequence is TGTGCCAGCAGTCAAGTCCCCTACGAGCAGTACTTC.

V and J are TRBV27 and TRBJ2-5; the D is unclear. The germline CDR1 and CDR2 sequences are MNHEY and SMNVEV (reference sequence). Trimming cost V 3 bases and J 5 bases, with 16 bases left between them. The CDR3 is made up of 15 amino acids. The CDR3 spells CASSFSQGQGETQYF. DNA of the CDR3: TGTGCCAGCAGTTTTTCACAAGGCCAAGGGGAGACCCAGTACTTC.

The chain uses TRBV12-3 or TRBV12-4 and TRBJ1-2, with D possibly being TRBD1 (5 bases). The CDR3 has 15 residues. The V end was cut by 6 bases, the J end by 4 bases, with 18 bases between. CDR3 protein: CASSGASRGGYGYTF. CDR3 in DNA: TGTGCCAGCAGCGGGGCTTCACGGGGTGGCTATGGCTACACCTTC.

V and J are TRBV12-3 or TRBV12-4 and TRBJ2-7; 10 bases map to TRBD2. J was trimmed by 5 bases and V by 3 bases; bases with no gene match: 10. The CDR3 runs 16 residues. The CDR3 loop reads CASSFFLGTSGNEQYF. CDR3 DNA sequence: TGTGCCAGCAGTTTTTTTTTAGGCACTAGCGGGAACGAGCAGTACTTC.

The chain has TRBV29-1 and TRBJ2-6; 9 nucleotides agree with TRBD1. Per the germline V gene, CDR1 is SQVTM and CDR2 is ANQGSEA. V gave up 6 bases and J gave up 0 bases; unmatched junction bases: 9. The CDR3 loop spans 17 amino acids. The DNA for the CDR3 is TGCAGCGTCTCCGGACAGGGGTCTTCCTCTGGGGCCAACGTCCTGACTTTC. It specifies CSVSGQGSSSGANVLTF.

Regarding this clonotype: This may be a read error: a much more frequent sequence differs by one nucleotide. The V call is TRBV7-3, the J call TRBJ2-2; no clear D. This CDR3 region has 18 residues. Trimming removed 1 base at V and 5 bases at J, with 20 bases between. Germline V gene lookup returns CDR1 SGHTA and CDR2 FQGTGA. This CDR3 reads CASSLKASVSRTTGELFF. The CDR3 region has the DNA TGTGCCAGCAGCTTAAAAGCTTCGGTTTCACGAACTACCGGGGAGCTGTTTTTT.

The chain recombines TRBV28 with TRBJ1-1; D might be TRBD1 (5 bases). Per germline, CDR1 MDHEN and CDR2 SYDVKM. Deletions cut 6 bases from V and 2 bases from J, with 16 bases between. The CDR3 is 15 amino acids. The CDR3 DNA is TGTGCCAGCAGCCCCCCCGGGAGGACAAACACTGAAGCTTTCTTT. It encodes CASSPPGRTNTEAFF.

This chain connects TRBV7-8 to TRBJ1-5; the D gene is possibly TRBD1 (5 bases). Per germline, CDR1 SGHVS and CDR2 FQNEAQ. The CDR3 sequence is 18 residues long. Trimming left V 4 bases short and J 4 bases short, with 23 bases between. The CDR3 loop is CASSSLEGRGELNQPQHF. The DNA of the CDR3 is TGTGCCAGCAGCTCCCTAGAGGGGCGGGGGGAGTTAAATCAGCCCCAGCATTTT.

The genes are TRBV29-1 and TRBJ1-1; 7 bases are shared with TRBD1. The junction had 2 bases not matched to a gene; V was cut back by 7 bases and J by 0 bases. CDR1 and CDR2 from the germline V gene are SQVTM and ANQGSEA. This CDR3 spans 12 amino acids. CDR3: CSGDRLNTEAFF. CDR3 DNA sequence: TGCAGCGGGGACAGACTGAACACTGAAGCTTTCTTT.

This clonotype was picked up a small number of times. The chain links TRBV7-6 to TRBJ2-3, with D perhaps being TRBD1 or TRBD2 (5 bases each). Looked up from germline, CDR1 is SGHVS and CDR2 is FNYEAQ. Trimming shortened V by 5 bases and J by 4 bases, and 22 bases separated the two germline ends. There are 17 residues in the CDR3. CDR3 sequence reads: CASSLPVRDQGADTQYF. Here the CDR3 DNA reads TGTGCCAGCAGCCTCCCAGTGAGGGACCAAGGGGCAGATACGCAGTATTTT.

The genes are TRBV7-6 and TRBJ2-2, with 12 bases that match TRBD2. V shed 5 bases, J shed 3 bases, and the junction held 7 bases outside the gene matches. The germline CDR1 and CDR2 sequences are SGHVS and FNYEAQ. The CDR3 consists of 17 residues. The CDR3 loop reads CASSRTSGIQYTGELFF. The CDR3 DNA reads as TGTGCCAGCAGCCGGACTAGCGGGATTCAATACACCGGGGAGCTGTTTTTT.

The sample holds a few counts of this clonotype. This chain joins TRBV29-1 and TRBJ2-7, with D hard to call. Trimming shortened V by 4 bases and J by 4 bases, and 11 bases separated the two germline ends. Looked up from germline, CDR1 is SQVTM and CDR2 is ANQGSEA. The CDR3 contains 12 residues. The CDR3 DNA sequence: TGCAGCGTTGTACGGCCTCCGTACGAGCAGTACTTC. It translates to CSVVRPPYEQYF.

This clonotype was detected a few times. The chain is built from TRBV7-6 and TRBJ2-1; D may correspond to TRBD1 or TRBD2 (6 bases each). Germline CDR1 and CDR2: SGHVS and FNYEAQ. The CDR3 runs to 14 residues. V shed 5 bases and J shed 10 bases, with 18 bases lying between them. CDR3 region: CASSPQGRREEQFF. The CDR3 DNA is TGTGCCAGCAGCCCCCAGGGGCGGAGGGAAGAGCAGTTCTTC. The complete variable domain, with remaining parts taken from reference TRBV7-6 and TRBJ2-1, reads GAGVSQSPRYKVTKRGQDVALRCDPISGHVSLYWYRQALGQGPEFLTYFNYEAQQDKSGLPNDRFSAERPEGSISTLTIQRTEQRDSAMYRCASSPQGRREEQFFGPGTRLTVL.

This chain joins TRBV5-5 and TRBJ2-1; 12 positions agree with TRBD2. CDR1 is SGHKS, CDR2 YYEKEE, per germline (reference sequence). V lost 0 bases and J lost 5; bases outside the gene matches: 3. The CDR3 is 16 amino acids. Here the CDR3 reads CASSLGLAGVHNEQFF. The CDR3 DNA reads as TGTGCCAGCAGCTTGGGACTAGCGGGAGTCCACAATGAGCAGTTCTTC.

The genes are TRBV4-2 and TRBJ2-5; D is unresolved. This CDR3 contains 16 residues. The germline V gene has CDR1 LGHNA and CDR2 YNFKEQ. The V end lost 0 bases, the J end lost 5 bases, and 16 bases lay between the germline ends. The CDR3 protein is CASSQDVWLDRETQYF. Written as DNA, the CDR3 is TGTGCCAGCAGCCAAGATGTGTGGCTAGATCGCGAGACCCAGTACTTC.

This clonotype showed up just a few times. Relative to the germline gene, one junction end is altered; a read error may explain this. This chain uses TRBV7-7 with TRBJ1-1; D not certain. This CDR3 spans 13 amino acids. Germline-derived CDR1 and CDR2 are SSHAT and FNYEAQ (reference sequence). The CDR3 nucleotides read TGTGCTAGCAGCTTAACAGCGAACACTGAAGCTTTCTTT. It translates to CASSLTANTEAFF.

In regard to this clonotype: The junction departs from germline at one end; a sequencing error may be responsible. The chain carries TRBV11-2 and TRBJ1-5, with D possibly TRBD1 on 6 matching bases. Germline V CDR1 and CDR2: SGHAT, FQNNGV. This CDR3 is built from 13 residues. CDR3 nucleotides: TGTTCCAGCAGCCCAGGGGACCCTCAGCCCCAGCATTTT. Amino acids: CSSSPGDPQPQHF.

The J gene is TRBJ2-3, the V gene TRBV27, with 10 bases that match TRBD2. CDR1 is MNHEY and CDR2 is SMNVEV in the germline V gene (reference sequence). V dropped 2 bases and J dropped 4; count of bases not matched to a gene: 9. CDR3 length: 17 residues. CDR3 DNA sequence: TGTGCCAGCAGTTTAAAGTCTCTAGCGGGAGATCCAGATACGCAGTATTTT. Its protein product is CASSLKSLAGDPDTQYF.

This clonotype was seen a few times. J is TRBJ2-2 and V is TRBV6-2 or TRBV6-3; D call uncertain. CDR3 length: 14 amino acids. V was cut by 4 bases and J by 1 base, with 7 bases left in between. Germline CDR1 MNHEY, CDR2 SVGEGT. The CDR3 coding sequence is TGTGCCAGCAGTTCGAGGCTGAACACCGGGGAGCTGTTTTTT. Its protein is CASSSRLNTGELFF.

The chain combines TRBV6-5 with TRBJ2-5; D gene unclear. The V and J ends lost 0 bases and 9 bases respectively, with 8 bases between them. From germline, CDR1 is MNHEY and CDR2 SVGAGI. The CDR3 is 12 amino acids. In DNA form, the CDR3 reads TGTGCCAGCAGTTACTCTGGGCAGGCCCAGTACTTC. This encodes CASSYSGQAQYF.

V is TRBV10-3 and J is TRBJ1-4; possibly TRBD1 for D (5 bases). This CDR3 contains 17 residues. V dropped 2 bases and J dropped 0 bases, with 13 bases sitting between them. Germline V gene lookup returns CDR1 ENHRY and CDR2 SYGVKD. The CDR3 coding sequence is TGTGCCATCAGTGAGCCCCAGGGAGACGCAACTAATGAAAAACTGTTTTTT. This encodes CAISEPQGDATNEKLFF.

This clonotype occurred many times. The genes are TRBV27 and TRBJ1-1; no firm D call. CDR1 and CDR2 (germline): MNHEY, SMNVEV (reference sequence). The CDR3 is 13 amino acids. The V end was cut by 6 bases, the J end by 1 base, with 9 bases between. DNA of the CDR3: TGTGCCAGCAGCTTAGGAGGGAACACTGAAGCTTTCTTT. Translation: CASSLGGNTEAFF.

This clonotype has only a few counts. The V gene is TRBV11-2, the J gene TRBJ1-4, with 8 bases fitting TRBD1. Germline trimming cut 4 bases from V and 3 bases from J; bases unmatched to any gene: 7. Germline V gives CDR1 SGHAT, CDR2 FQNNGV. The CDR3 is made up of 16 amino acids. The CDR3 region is CASSSPQGAPNEKLFF. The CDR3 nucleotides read TGTGCCAGCAGCTCACCCCAGGGGGCTCCTAATGAAAAACTGTTTTTT.